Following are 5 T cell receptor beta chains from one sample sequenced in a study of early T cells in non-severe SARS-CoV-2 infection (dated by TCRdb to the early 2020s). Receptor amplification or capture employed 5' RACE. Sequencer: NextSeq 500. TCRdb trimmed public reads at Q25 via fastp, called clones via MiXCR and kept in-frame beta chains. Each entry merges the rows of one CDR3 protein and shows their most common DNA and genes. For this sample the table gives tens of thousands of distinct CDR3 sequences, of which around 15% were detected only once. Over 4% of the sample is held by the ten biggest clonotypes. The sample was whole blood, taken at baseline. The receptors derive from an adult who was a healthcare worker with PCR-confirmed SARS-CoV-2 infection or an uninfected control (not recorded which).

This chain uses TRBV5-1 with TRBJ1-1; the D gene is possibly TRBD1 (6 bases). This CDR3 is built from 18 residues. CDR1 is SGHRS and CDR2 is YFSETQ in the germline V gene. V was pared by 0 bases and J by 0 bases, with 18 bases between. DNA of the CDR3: TGCGCCAGCAGCTTGGGCAACGCAGGGGCTAGAGTGAACACTGAAGCTTTCTTT. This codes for CASSLGNAGARVNTEAFF.

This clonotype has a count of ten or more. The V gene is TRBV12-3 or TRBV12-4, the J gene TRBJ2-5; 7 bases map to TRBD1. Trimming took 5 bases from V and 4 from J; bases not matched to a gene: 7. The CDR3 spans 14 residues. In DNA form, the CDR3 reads TGTGCCAGCAGTCCCGACAGGGCCATAGAGACCCAGTACTTC. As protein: CASSPDRAIETQYF.

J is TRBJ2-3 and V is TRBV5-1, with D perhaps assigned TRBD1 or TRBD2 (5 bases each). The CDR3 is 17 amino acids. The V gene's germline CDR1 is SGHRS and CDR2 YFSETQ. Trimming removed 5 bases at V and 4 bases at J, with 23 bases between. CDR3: CASRAAISGPAPDTQYF. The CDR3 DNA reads TGCGCCAGCAGGGCAGCCATTTCGGGACCCGCCCCAGATACGCAGTATTTT.

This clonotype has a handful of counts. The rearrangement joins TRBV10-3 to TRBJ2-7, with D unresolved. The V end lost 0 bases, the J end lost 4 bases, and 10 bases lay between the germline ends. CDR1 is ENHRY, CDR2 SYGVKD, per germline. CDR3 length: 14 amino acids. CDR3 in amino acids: CAISESNGIYEQYF. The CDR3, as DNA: TGTGCCATCAGTGAGTCGAATGGAATATACGAGCAGTACTTC.

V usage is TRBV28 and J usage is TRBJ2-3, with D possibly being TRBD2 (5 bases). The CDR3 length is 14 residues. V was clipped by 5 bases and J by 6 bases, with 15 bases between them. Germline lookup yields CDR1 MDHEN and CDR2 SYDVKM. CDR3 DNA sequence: TGTGCCAGCAGTCGAGACTACAACATGGATACGCAGTATTTT. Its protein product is CASSRDYNMDTQYF.